The 19 T cell receptor beta chains below all came from one sample that was sequenced in a study of cytomegalovirus exposure and HLA in healthy donors. The PCR used 60 Vbeta and 13 Jbeta primers. The assay was immunoSEQ multiplex PCR, and TCRdb's table has in-frame clones only and misses some. The data contain more than 95,000 clones, over 60% of them seen just once; the ten biggest clones take up 13%. The sequencing input was PBMCs. The receptor source for this set is a woman aged 60-75 years in good health and CMV-seropositive.

The rearrangement joins TRBV7-2 to TRBJ2-7; a possible D gene is TRBD1 (5 bases). Trimming pared 3 bases from V and 3 bases from J, leaving 12 bases between. The length of the CDR3 is 14 residues. The V gene's germline CDR1 is SGHTA and CDR2 FQGNSA. The CDR3 reads CASSLAAGHYEQYF. DNA for the CDR3: TGTGCCAGCAGCTTGGCGGCAGGGCACTACGAGCAGTACTTC.

CDR3 in DNA: TGTGCCAGCAGCGAGGACAGGAACTATGGCTACACCTTC. Its protein is CASSEDRNYGYTF. This rearrangement joins TRBV9 to TRBJ1-2; TRBD1 matches 7 bases. This CDR3 contains 13 residues. Trimming at V came to 3 bases and at J to 2 bases, leaving 1 base not matched to a gene. Germline V gene sequence: CDR1 SGDLS, CDR2 YYNGEE.

The chain recombines TRBV6-6 with TRBJ1-4; possible D gene TRBD1, 5 bases. V lost 0 bases, J lost 4 bases, and 12 bases lay in between. CDR1 MNHNY and CDR2 SVGAGI come from the germline V gene (reference sequence). The CDR3 consists of 16 residues. Here the CDR3 reads CASSYSIWGGNEKLFF. For the CDR3, the DNA is TGTGCCAGCAGTTACTCGATTTGGGGGGGTAATGAAAAACTGTTTTTT.

The rearrangement links TRBV7-9 to TRBJ2-2; D uncertain. This CDR3 contains 16 residues. The V end lost 5 bases, the J end lost 5 bases, and 18 bases lay between the germline ends. The germline gives CDR1 SEHNR, CDR2 FQNEAQ (reference sequence). The DNA of the CDR3 is TGTGCCAGCAGCCCCTTCTCCGGGTTCGGGACCGGGGAGCTGTTTTTT. Encoded protein: CASSPFSGFGTGELFF.

The gene calls are TRBV7-2 and TRBJ1-5, with unresolved D. Trimming stripped 1 base from V and 3 bases from J, with 10 bases between. This CDR3 spans 15 amino acids. Germline V gene lookup returns CDR1 SGHTA and CDR2 FQGNSA. The CDR3: CASSLGRQTNQPQHF. Written as DNA, the CDR3 is TGTGCCAGCAGCTTAGGGAGGCAGACCAATCAGCCCCAGCATTTT.

The chain joins TRBV19 to TRBJ1-1; D not resolved. The CDR3 contains 11 residues. The germline V gene encodes CDR1 LNHDA and CDR2 SQIVND (reference sequence). Trimming removed 6 bases at V and 3 bases at J, with 5 bases between. This chain's CDR3 is CASSRDTEAFF. CDR3 in DNA: TGTGCCAGTAGCCGGGACACTGAAGCTTTCTTT.

The V gene is TRBV11-2, the J gene TRBJ2-5; TRBD1 might be the D (5 bases). The V end was cut by 5 bases, the J end by 1 base, with 17 bases between. CDR1 and CDR2 from the germline V gene are SGHAT and FQNNGV. The CDR3 is 16 residues long. CDR3 nucleotides: TGTGCCAGCAGCGTTACACGGACAAGGTCCCAAGAGACCCAGTACTTC. Amino acid sequence: CASSVTRTRSQETQYF.

This chain uses TRBV5-8 with TRBJ2-5, with 15 nucleotides matching TRBD2. With 7 bases clipped from V and 0 bases from J, the junction kept 7 bases outside the gene matches. Germline V lookup: CDR1 SGHTS, CDR2 YDEGEE. CDR3 length: 17 amino acids. In DNA, the CDR3 is TGTGCCAGCGGCAGGGGACTAGCGGGAGGAAACCAAGAGACCCAGTACTTC. Translating it yields CASGRGLAGGNQETQYF.

This clone was seen only once. The genes are TRBV7-9 and TRBJ2-7, with D perhaps matching TRBD2 (7 bases). Trimming took 1 base from V and 4 from J, leaving 14 bases between them. This CDR3 has 15 amino acids. Germline V gives CDR1 SEHNR, CDR2 FQNEAQ (reference sequence). The CDR3 sequence is CASSLVGGGGYEQYF. CDR3 DNA sequence: TGTGCCAGCAGCTTAGTGGGGGGAGGGGGGTACGAGCAGTACTTC.

The CDR3 region has the DNA TGTGCCACCAGTTCGAGGGATACGCAGTATTTT. Translation gives CATSSRDTQYF. This rearrangement joins TRBV15 to TRBJ2-3; D uncertain. Germline values: CDR1 LNHNV, CDR2 YYDKDF (reference sequence). V lost 6 bases, J lost 6 bases, and 7 bases lay in between. This CDR3 region has 11 residues.

The CDR3 coding sequence is TGTGCCAGCAGCTTAGCTCGGGCGGGGCCTCCCCCCAATGAGCAGTTCTTC. Translated, it gives CASSLARAGPPPNEQFF. V usage is TRBV7-2 and J usage is TRBJ2-1; TRBD2 is a possible D gene (6 bases). Trimming removed 0 bases from V and 6 bases from J, with 18 bases in between. The length of the CDR3 is 17 residues. Germline V gene lookup returns CDR1 SGHTA and CDR2 FQGNSA.

The CDR3 reads CASSTRQGRLGNQPQHF. Here the CDR3 DNA reads TGTGCCAGCAGTACTAGACAGGGGAGGTTAGGCAATCAGCCCCAGCATTTT. The J gene is TRBJ1-5, the V gene TRBV5-6, with 8 positions matching TRBD1. The germline gives CDR1 SGHDT, CDR2 YYEEEE. This CDR3 is 17 amino acids long. V gave up 5 bases and J gave up 2 bases; unmatched junction bases: 12. The complete variable domain, with remaining parts taken from reference TRBV5-6 and TRBJ1-5, reads DAGVTQSPTHLIKTRGQQVTLRCSPKSGHDTVSWYQQALGQGPQFIFQYYEEEERQRGNFPDRFSGHQFPNYSSELNVNALLLGDSALYLCASSTRQGRLGNQPQHFGDGTRLSIL.

The chain links TRBV7-2 to TRBJ1-5; D unclear. The CDR3 consists of 12 residues. Between the trimmed V and J ends, which lost 4 bases and 6 bases, there was a span of 7 bases. The germline gives CDR1 SGHTA, CDR2 FQGNSA. The CDR3 bases are TGTGCCAGCAGCTCAGGAAGTCAGCCCCAGCATTTT. Amino acids: CASSSGSQPQHF.

The V call is TRBV11-1, the J call TRBJ2-5; D possibly corresponds to TRBD1 (7 bases). In germline, CDR1 is SGHAT, CDR2 FQDESV (reference sequence). V was cut by 2 bases and J by 2 bases, with 15 bases left in between. The CDR3 loop spans 16 amino acids. The CDR3 region has the DNA TGTGCCAGCAGCTTATCGGGGGCAGGGGGACAAGAGACCCAGTACTTC. Amino acids: CASSLSGAGGQETQYF.

The rearrangement joins TRBV11-2 to TRBJ2-3; D gene uncertain. In germline, CDR1 is SGHAT, CDR2 FQNNGV. V gave up 5 bases and J gave up 7 bases, with 10 bases separating them. CDR3 length: 12 residues. The CDR3: CASSPLSHTQYF. For the CDR3, the DNA is TGTGCCAGCAGCCCTCTGTCTCATACGCAGTATTTT.

V is TRBV7-3 and J is TRBJ1-2, with 7 bases that match TRBD1. The CDR3 contains 14 residues. The germline V gene encodes CDR1 SGHTA and CDR2 FQGTGA. J gave up 4 bases and V 5 bases, and 7 bases lay outside the gene matches. CDR3 coding DNA: TGTGCCAGCAGCCCCGGGGACAGAGTCTATGGCTACACCTTC. As protein: CASSPGDRVYGYTF.

The chain uses TRBV7-9 and TRBJ2-7; 9 nucleotides agree with TRBD1. Looked up from germline, CDR1 is SEHNR and CDR2 is FQNEAQ (reference sequence). There are 17 residues in the CDR3. J lost 2 bases, V lost 4 bases, and 12 bases had no gene match. The chain's CDR3 is CASSSPRTGANTYEQYF. CDR3 nucleotides: TGTGCCAGCAGCTCCCCCCGGACAGGGGCTAACACCTACGAGCAGTACTTC. Supplemented by reference TRBV7-9 and TRBJ2-7, the full variable domain reads DTGVSQNPRHKITKRGQNVTFRCDPISEHNRLYWYRQTLGQGPEFLTYFQNEAQLEKSRLLSDRFSAERPKGSFSTLEIQRTEQGDSAMYLCASSSPRTGANTYEQYFGPGTRLTVT.

This rearrangement joins TRBV2 to TRBJ1-3, with 7 bases lining up with TRBD1. Germline V CDR1 and CDR2: SNHLY, FYNNEI. The junction had 8 bases not matched to a gene; V was cut back by 5 bases and J by 4 bases. The CDR3 sequence is 15 residues long. CDR3 sequence reads: CASSPLGQDGNTIYF. DNA for the CDR3: TGTGCCAGCAGTCCCTTAGGACAGGACGGAAACACCATATATTTT.

This clone was observed once. V and J are TRBV11-2 and TRBJ2-7; 9 bases agree with TRBD1. V gave up 6 bases and J gave up 4 bases; unmatched junction bases: 7. CDR1 SGHAT and CDR2 FQNNGV come from the germline V gene. CDR3 length equals 14 residues. The CDR3 DNA reads as TGTGCCAGCAGTTCACAGGGGGCGAGTTACGAGCAGTACTTC. Translation gives CASSSQGASYEQYF.